This note documents a single T cell receptor (beta chain) sequence. Antigen: not known. The sample comes from a study of T-cell memory formation after mild COVID-19. Germline assignment: CDR1 KGHDR and CDR2 SFDVKD. The CDR3 runs to 15 residues. V lost 3 bases and J 5 bases, leaving 15 bases between the germline ends. Study-level points and caveats: CD8+ contracting clones occupied EMRA, while CD4+ ones occupied mainly CM and EM.

TCRdb re-called the 5' RACE reads with MiXCR, one entry per CDR3 protein. This sample has around 140,000 distinct CDR3 sequences, with about 19% found just once. The clonotype comes from an adult woman who had mild COVID-19 (a few samples of this study predate the infection). Cell type and time point are not known. What was sequenced was PBMCs or a T cell subset sorted from them (not recorded which). The chain combines TRBV24-1 with TRBJ2-5; D perhaps matches TRBD2 (7 bases). DNA for the CDR3: TGTGCCACCAGTGATGCAGGGGAGGGTCGGGAGACCCAGTACTTC. It codes for CATSDAGEGRETQYF.